This T cell receptor beta chain was obtained from a study of identical twins. The study's findings and limits: Memory repertoires lacked the insertion deficit that abundant cord blood beta clonotypes showed.

Germline CDR1 SGDLS, CDR2 YYNGEE. V was pared by 4 bases and J by 4 bases, with 10 bases between. This CDR3 has 13 amino acids. Template switching introduced a universal primer site, and the cDNA bore unique molecular identifiers. TCRdb fed the 5' RACE reads into MiXCR, producing one record per CDR3 protein. The top ten hold approximately 9.3% of the sample, which has 400,000 or so distinct CDR3 sequences, around 9% seen once. A few counts support this clonotype. The antigen remains undetermined. This sequence was found in a woman in her fifties or sixties in good health. This rearrangement joins TRBV9 to TRBJ2-3, with D uncertain. Sequencing was done on a sample of naive T cells sorted from blood. The CDR3 loop is CASSPPAADTQYF. The CDR3 region has the DNA TGTGCCAGCAGCCCCCCCGCGGCAGATACGCAGTATTTT.